This T cell receptor (beta chain) was recorded in a study of CD8 T cells in Susac syndrome. The CDR3 extends over 9 amino acids. Germline V lookup: CDR1 SQVTM, CDR2 ANQGSEA. With 7 bases removed from V and 4 bases from J, the gap between germline ends came to 4 bases. RNA amounts of roughly 0.5 to 1 ug underwent reverse transcription with random hexamers. TCRdb independently ran MiXCR on the immunoSEQ multiplex PCR reads; one entry per CDR3 protein. The table has some 190,000 distinct CDR3 sequences, less than 95% seen once; the top ten hold 0.15% to 0.2%. The chain recombines TRBV29-1 with TRBJ1-1; D not certain. Sequencing was done on a sample of CD4+ T cells from PBMCs. The origin of this receptor is a human donor with Susac syndrome. CDR3 region: CSAGTEAFF. Here the CDR3 DNA reads TGCAGCGCCGGCACTGAAGCTTTCTTT.